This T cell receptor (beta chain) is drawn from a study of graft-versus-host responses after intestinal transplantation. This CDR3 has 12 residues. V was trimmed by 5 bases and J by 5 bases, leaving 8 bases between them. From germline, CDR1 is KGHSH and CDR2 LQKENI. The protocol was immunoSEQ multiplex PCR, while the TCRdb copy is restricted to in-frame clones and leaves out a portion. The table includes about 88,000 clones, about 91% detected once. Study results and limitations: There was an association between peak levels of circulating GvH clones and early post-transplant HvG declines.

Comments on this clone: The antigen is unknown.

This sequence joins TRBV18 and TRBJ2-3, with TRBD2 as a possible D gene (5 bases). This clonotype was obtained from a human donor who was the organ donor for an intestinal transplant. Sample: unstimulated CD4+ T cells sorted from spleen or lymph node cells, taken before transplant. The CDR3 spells CASSDYGDTQYF. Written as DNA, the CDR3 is TGTGCCAGCTCAGACTACGGAGATACGCAGTATTTT.